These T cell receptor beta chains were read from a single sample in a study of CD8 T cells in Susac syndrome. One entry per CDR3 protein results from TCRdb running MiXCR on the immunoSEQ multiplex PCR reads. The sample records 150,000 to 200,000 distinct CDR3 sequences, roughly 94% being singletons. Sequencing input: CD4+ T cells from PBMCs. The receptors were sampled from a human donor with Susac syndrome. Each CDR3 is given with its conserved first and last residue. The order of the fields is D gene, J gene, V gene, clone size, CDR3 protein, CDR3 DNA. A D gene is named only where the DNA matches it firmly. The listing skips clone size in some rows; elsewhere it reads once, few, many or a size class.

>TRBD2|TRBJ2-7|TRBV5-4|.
CASSPGTSGGGEQYF
TGTGCCAGCAGCCCCGGGACTAGCGGGGGGGGCGAGCAGTACTTC
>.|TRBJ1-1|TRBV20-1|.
CSAGRSGTEAFF
TGCAGTGCTGGCCGGAGTGGCACTGAAGCTTTCTTT
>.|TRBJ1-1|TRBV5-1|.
CASSGDGVNTEASF
TGCGCCAGCAGCGGGGACGGAGTGAACACTGAAGCTTCCTTT
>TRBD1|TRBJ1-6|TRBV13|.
CASSLGQGRSSPLHF
TGTGCCAGCAGCCTGGGACAGGGAAGGAGTTCACCCCTCCACTTT
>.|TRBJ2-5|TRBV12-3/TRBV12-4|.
CASSPQGFEQETQYF
TGTGCCAGCAGCCCACAGGGATTTGAGCAAGAGACCCAGTACTTC
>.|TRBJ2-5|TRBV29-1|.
CSSGSGETQYF
TGCAGCTCCGGGTCCGGAGAGACCCAGTACTTC
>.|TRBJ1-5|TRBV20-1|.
CSARETRVGQPQHF
TGCAGTGCTAGAGAGACTAGGGTTGGGCAGCCCCAGCATTTT
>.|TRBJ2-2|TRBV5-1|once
CASSLAQFTGELFF
TGCGCCAGCAGCTTGGCCCAGTTCACCGGGGAGCTGTTTTTT
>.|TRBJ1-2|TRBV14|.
CASSQDSRGGYTF
TGTGCCAGCAGCCAAGATTCCAGGGGTGGCTACACCTTC
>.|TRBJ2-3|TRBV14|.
CASSQGPGLGEDTQYF
TGTGCCAGCAGCCAAGGACCGGGACTTGGTGAAGATACGCAGTATTTT
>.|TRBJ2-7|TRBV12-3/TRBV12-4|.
CASSLKGTSGQYF
TGTGCCAGCAGTTTAAAGGGCACCTCGGGGCAGTACTTC
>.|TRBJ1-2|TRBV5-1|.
CASSKDSYGYTF
TGCGCCAGCAGTAAGGACAGCTATGGCTACACCTTC
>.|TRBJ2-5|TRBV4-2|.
CASSQSSSGETQYF
TGTGCCAGCAGCCAAAGCTCTAGTGGGGAGACCCAGTACTTC
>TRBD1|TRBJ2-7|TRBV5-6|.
CASSLGTGLSYEQYF
TGTGCCAGCAGCTTGGGGACAGGGCTCTCCTACGAGCAGTACTTC
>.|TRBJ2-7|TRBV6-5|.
CASSSDSTYEQYF
TGTGCCAGCAGCTCGGACAGTACCTACGAGCAGTACTTC
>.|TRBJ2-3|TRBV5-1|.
CASSVDSFPDTQYF
TGCGCCAGCAGCGTGGACAGTTTCCCAGATACGCAGTATTTT
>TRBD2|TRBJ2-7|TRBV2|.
CASDSGGNAYEQYF
TGTGCCAGCGATAGCGGGGGGAACGCCTACGAGCAGTACTTC